This T cell receptor (beta chain) was obtained from a study of blood T cell repertoires in COVID-19. Study overall: The United States, Italy and Spain provided the acute and convalescent COVID-19 samples. PBMCs, B-cell-depleted T cells, or T cells were the source of the cDNA or gDNA that made up the material.

The authors' processing: Researchers report that nucleated cell counts were estimated from reference gene primer amplification. Some clones are missing from TCRdb's copy, which holds only in-frame ones; the method was immunoSEQ multiplex PCR. V, J and clone size are those of that table, while D and trimming were read from the DNA. The repertoire consists of roughly 500,000 clones, with roughly 88% occurring once and the leading ten covering approximately 3.4%. What was sequenced was peripheral blood. The sequence derives from a human donor in a cohort sampled during active COVID-19.

CDR3 amino acids: CASSLYSGRETQYF. DNA of the CDR3: TGTGCCAGCAGTTTATATAGCGGGAGGGAGACCCAGTACTTC. The chain is built from TRBV28 and TRBJ2-5; 10 bases line up with TRBD2. V was pared by 1 base and J by 5 bases, with 1 base of the junction left unmatched. The CDR3 spans 14 residues. Germline-derived CDR1 and CDR2 are MDHEN and SYDVKM. Filled out from reference TRBV28 and TRBJ2-5, the complete variable domain reads DVKVTQSSRYLVKRTGEKVFLECVQDMDHENMFWYRQDPGLGLRLIYFSYDVKMKEKGDIPEGYSVSREKKERFSLILESASTNQTSMYLCASSLYSGRETQYFGPGTRLLVL.